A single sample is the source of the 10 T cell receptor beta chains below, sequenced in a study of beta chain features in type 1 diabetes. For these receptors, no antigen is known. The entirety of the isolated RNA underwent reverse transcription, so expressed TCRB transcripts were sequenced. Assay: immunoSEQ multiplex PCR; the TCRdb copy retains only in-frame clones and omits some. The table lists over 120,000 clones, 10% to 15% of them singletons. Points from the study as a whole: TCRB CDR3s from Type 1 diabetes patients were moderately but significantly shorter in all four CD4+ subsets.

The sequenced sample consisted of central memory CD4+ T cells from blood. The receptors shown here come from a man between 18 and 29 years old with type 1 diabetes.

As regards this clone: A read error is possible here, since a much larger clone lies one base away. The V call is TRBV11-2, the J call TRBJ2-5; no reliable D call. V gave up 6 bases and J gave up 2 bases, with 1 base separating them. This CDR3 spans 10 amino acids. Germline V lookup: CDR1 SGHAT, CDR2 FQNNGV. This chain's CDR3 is CASSQETQYF. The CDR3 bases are TGTGCCAGCAGTCAAGAGACCCAGTACTTC.

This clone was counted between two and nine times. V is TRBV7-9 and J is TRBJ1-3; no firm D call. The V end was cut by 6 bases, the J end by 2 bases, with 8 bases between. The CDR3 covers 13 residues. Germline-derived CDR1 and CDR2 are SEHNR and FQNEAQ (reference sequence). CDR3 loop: CASRIGAGNTIYF. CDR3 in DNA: TGTGCCAGCAGGATTGGGGCTGGAAACACCATATATTTT.

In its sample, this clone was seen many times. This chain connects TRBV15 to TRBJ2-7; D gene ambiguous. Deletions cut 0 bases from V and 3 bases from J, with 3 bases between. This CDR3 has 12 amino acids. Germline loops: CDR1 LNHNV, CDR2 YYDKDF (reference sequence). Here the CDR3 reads CATSRDHYEQYF. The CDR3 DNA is TGTGCCACCAGCAGAGATCACTACGAGCAGTACTTC.

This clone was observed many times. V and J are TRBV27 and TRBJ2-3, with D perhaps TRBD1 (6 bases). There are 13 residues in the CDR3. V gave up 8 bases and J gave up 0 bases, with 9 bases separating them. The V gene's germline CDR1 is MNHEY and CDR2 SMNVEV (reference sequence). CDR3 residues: CASGGGSTDTQYF. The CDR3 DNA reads TGTGCCAGCGGGGGCGGGAGCACAGATACGCAGTATTTT.

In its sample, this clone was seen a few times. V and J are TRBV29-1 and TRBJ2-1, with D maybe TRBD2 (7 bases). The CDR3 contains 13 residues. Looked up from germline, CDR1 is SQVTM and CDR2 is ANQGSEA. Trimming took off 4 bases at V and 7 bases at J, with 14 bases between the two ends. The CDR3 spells CSVVGGALNEQFF. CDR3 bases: TGCAGCGTTGTAGGGGGGGCCTTAAATGAGCAGTTCTTC.

Here the CDR3 reads CATSRGTISNQPQHF. For the CDR3, the DNA is TGTGCCACCAGCAGAGGAACTATTAGCAATCAGCCCCAGCATTTT. This sequence joins TRBV15 and TRBJ1-5; unclear D gene. The CDR3 contains 15 residues. Trimming pared 1 base from V and 0 bases from J, leaving 7 bases between. Germline CDR1 is LNHNV and CDR2 is YYDKDF (reference sequence).

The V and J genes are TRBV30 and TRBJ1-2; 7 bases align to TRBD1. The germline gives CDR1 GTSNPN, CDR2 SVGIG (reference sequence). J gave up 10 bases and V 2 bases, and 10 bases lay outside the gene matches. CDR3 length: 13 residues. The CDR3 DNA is TGTGCCTGGAGTTTGACAGGGCAGTCTGTCTACACCTTC. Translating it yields CAWSLTGQSVYTF. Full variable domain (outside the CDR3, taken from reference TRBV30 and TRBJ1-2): SQTIHQWPATLVQPVGSPLSLECTVEGTSNPNLYWYRQAAGRGLQLLFYSVGIGQISSEVPQNLSASRPQDRQFILSSKKLLLSDSGFYLCAWSLTGQSVYTFGSGTRLTVV.

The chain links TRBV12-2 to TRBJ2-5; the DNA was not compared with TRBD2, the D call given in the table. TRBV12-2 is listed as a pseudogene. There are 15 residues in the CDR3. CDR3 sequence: CASRLVYREQETQYF. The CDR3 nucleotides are TGTGCAAGTCGCTTAGTGTACCGGGAACAAGAGACCCAGTACTTC.

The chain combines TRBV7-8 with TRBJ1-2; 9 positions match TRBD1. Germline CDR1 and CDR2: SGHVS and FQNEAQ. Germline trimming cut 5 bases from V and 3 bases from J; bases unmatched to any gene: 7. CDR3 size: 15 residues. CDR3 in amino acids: CASSPLTGGYYGYTF. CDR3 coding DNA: TGTGCCAGCAGCCCTCTGACAGGGGGTTACTATGGCTACACCTTC.

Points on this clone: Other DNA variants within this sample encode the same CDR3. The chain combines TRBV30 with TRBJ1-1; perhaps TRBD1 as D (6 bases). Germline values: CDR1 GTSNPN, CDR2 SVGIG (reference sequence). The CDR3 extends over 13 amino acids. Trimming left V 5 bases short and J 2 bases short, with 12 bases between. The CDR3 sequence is CAWAGTSNTEAFF. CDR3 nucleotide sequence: TGTGCCTGGGCCGGGACATCTAACACTGAAGCTTTCTTT.